This entry features one TCR beta chain sequence. Its matching antigen is unknown. These data come from a study of cytomegalovirus exposure and HLA in healthy donors. The study's findings and limits: On later analysis, the bulk of CMV-associated TCR beta chains appeared to be HLA-restricted. Immune exposure was documented only through CMV serostatus.

The primer mix had 60 Vbeta and 13 Jbeta primers. This table comes from immunoSEQ multiplex PCR, and its TCRdb copy is limited to in-frame clones, with some not included. The repertoire holds more than 90,000 clones, with around four fifths as singletons. Likely unrecorded immune exposures existed in these nominally healthy donors. Looked up from germline, CDR1 is MNHEY and CDR2 is SVGAGI. V lost 2 bases, J lost 6 bases, and 11 bases stayed unmatched. The CDR3 runs to 16 residues. The J gene is TRBJ2-3, the V gene TRBV6-5; 7 bases align to TRBD1. This receptor was identified in a woman aged 55-75 years in good health and CMV-seronegative. Sequencing input: PBMCs. The CDR3 protein is CASSYGRQGRGDTQYF. The CDR3 nucleotides are TGTGCCAGCAGTTACGGGAGACAGGGTAGAGGGGATACGCAGTATTTT.